This TCR beta chain was documented in a study of shared clonotypes between healthy human individuals. Regarding the study as a whole: Clonotype sharing across a few donors was observed for 4% to 5.5% of naive CD4 clonotypes.

The donor cohort consisted entirely of Caucasian adults residing in Nashville, Tennessee. CDR1 and CDR2 (germline): KGHSH, LQKENI. The CDR3 runs to 13 residues. Between the trimmed V and J ends, which lost 4 bases and 7 bases, there was a span of 10 bases. To note about this clone: Its antigen is not known.

TCRdb's table, derived via immunoSEQ multiplex PCR, lists solely in-frame clones and lacks some. The table records about 600,000 clones, about 97% of them present only once. The rearrangement joins TRBV18 to TRBJ2-2; D may be TRBD2 (5 bases). The sequence came from a woman aged 25-40 years in good health. The sequencing input was naive CD4+ T cells sorted from blood. The subset denotes: CD45RA+ positively selected. The CDR3, as DNA: TGTGCCAGCTCACTTACGGAGGTCGGGGAGCTGTTTTTT. Translation: CASSLTEVGELFF.